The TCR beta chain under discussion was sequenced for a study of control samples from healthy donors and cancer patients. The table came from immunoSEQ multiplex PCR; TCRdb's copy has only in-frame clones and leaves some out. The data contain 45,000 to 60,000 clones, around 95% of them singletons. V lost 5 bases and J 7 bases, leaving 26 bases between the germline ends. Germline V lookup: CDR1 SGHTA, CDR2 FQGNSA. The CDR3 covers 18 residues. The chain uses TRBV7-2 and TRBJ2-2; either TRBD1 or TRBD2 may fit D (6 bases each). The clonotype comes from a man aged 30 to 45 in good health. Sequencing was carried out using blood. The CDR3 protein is CASSPRGDASRGGGELFF. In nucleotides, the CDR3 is TGTGCCAGCAGCCCTAGGGGGGACGCCTCCCGAGGTGGCGGGGAGCTGTTTTTT.